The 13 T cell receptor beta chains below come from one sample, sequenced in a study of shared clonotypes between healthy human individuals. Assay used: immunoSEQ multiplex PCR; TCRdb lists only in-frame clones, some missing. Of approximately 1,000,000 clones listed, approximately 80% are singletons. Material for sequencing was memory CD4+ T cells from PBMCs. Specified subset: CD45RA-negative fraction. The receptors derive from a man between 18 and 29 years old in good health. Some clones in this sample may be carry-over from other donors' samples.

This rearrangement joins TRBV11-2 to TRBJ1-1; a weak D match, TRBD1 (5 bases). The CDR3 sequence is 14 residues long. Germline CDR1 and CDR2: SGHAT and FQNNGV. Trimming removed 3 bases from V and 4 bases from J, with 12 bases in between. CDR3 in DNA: TGTGCCAGCAGCTTTAGGGGAGGAGGCACTGAAGCTTTCTTT. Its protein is CASSFRGGGTEAFF.

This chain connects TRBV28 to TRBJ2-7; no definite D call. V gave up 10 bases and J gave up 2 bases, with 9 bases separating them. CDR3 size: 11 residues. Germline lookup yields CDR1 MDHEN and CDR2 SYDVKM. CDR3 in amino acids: CATHSTYEQYF. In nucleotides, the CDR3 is TGTGCCACCCATAGCACCTACGAGCAGTACTTC.

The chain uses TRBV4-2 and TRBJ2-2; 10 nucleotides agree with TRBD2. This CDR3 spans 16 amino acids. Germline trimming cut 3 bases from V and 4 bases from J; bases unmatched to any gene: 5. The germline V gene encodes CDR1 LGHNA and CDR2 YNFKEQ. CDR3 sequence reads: CASSQSSGSSTGELFF. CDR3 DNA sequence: TGTGCCAGCAGCCAGTCTAGCGGGAGTAGCACCGGGGAGCTGTTTTTT.

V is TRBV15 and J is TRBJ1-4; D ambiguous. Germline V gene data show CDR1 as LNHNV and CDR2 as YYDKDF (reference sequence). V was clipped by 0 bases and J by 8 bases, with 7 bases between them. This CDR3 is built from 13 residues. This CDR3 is CATSRDLREKLFF. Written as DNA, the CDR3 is TGTGCCACCAGCAGAGATTTGCGGGAAAAACTGTTTTTT. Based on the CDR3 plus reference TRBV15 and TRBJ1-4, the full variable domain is DAMVIQNPRYQVTQFGKPVTLSCSQTLNHNVMYWYQQKSSQAPKLLFHYYDKDFNNEADTPDNFQSRRPNTSFCFLDIRSPGLGDTAMYLCATSRDLREKLFFGSGTQLSVL.

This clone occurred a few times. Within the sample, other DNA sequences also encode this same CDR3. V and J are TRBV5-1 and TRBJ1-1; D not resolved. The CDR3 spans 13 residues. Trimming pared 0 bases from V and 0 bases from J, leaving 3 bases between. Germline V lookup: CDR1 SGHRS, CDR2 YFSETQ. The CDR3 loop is CASSLEVNTEAFF. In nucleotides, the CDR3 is TGCGCCAGCAGCTTGGAGGTGAACACTGAAGCTTTCTTT. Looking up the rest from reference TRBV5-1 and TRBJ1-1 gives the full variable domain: KAGVTQTPRYLIKTRGQQVTLSCSPISGHRSVSWYQQTPGQGLQFLFEYFSETQRNKGNFPGRFSGRQFSNSRSEMNVSTLELGDSALYLCASSLEVNTEAFFGQGTRLTVV.

Here the CDR3 reads CASSSRDFPTGELFF. CDR3 bases: TGCGCCAGCAGCAGCCGGGACTTCCCCACCGGGGAGCTGTTTTTT. J is TRBJ2-2 and V is TRBV5-1, with D possibly matching TRBD2 (6 bases). From germline, CDR1 is SGHRS and CDR2 YFSETQ. The CDR3 is made up of 15 amino acids. Trimming cost V 4 bases and J 4 bases, with 14 bases left between them.

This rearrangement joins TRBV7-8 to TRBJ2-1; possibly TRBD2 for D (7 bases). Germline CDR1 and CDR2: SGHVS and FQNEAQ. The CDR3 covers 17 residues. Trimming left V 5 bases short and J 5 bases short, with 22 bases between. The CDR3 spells CASSLPGGRTLHNEQFF. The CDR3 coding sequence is TGTGCCAGCAGCCTACCGGGGGGCAGGACCCTACACAATGAGCAGTTCTTC.

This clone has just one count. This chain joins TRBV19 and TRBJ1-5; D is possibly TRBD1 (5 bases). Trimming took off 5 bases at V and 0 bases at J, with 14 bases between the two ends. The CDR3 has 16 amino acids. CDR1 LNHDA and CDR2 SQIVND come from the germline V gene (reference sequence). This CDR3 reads CASSPRGGFSNQPQHF. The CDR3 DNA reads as TGTGCCAGTAGTCCCCGCGGGGGGTTTAGCAATCAGCCCCAGCATTTT.

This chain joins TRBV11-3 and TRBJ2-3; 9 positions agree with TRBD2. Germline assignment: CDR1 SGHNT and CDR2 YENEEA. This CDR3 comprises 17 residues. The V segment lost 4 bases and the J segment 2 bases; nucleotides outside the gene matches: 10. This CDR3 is CASSSLNGLANTDTQYF. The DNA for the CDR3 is TGTGCCAGCAGCTCCCTGAACGGACTAGCGAACACAGATACGCAGTATTTT.

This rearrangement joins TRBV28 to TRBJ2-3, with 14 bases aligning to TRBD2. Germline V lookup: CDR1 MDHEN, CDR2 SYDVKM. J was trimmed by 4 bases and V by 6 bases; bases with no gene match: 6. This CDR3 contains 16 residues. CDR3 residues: CASSRLAGGLPDTQYF. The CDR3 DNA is TGTGCCAGCAGCCGACTAGCGGGAGGGCTTCCAGATACGCAGTATTTT. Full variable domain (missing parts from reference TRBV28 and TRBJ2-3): DVKVTQSSRYLVKRTGEKVFLECVQDMDHENMFWYRQDPGLGLRLIYFSYDVKMKEKGDIPEGYSVSREKKERFSLILESASTNQTSMYLCASSRLAGGLPDTQYFGPGTRLTVL.

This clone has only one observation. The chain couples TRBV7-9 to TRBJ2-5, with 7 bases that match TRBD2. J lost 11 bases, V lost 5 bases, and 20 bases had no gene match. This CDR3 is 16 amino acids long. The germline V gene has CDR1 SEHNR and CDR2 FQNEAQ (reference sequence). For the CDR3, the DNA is TGTGCCAGCAGCCCCCGGGGGGACCCCAGGCCGGGGGAGCAGTACTTC. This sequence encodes CASSPRGDPRPGEQYF.

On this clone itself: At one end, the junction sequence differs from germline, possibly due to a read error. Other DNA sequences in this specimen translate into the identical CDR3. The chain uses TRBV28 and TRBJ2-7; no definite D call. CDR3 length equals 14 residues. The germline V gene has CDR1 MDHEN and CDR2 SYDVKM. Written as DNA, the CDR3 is TGTGCCAGCAGTCTAGACACGGCTGCCTACGAGCAGTACTTT. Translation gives CASSLDTAAYEQYF. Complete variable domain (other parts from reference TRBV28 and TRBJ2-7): DVKVTQSSRYLVKRTGEKVFLECVQDMDHENMFWYRQDPGLGLRLIYFSYDVKMKEKGDIPEGYSVSREKKERFSLILESASTNQTSMYLCASSLDTAAYEQYFGPGTRLTVT.

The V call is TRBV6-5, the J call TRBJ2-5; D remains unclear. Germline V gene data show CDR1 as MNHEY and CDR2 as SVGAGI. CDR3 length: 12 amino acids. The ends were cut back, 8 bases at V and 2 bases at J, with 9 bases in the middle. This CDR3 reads CASRTEQETQYF. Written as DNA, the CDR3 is TGTGCCAGCCGCACTGAACAAGAGACCCAGTACTTC.